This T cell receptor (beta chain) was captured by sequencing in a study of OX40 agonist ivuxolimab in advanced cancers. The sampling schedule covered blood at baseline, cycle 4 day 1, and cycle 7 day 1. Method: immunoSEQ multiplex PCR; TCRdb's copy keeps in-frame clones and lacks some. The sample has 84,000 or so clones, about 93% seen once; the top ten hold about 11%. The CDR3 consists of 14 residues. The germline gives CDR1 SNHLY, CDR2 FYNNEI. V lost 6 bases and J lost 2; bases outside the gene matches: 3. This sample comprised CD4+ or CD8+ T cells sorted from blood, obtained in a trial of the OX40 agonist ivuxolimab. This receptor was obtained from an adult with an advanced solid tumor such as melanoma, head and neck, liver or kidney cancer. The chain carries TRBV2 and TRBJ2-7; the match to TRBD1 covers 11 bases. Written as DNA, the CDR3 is TGTGCCAGCAGGGACAGGGGGCGCCCCTACGAGCAGTACTTC. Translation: CASRDRGRPYEQYF.